This is a list of T cell receptor beta chains from one sample in a study of blood T cell repertoires in COVID-19. The assay was immunoSEQ multiplex PCR, and TCRdb's table has in-frame clones only and misses some. The table lists some 240,000 clones, about 80% of them singletons. The material sequenced was PBMCs or T cells enriched from blood (not recorded which). The receptors here all came from a man aged 50-59 years who had recovered from COVID-19. Both conserved end residues are part of each CDR3. D genes are given only for firm matches. Clone sizes are given selectively: once, few, many, or a class where the clone is expanded.

j_call	d_call	v_call	clone_size	cdr3_aa	cdr3_nt
TRBJ2-3	-	TRBV13	few	CASSFWRGSGADTQYF	TGTGCCAGCAGCTTCTGGCGGGGCTCGGGTGCAGATACGCAGTATTTT
TRBJ2-5	-	TRBV24-1	-	CATSGGHRRGTQYF	TGTGCCACCAGTGGAGGGCACAGGCGGGGGACCCAGTACTTC
TRBJ2-1	-	TRBV19	few	CASSMDYKQFF	TGTGCCAGTAGTATGGACTACAAGCAGTTCTTC
TRBJ2-1	-	TRBV14	once	CASSQGWRVGGLGNEQFF	TGTGCCAGCAGCCAAGGATGGAGGGTGGGCGGGTTAGGCAATGAGCAGTTCTTC
TRBJ2-5	TRBD1	TRBV2	-	CASREGTGEETQYF	TGTGCCAGCAGGGAGGGGACAGGGGAAGAGACCCAGTACTTC
TRBJ1-1	-	TRBV7-3	-	CASSSQMMRAEAFF	TGTGCCAGCAGCTCCCAAATGATGAGGGCTGAAGCTTTCTTT
TRBJ2-7	TRBD1	TRBV6-5	-	CASSPGQVGYEQYF	TGTGCCAGCAGCCCCGGACAGGTCGGCTACGAGCAGTACTTC
TRBJ1-2	TRBD1	TRBV19	once	CASSPGTGRGNYGYTF	TGTGCCAGTAGTCCCGGGACAGGGAGGGGTAACTATGGCTACACCTTC
TRBJ2-3	TRBD2	TRBV24-1	once	CATSRGLTDTQYF	TGTGCCACCAGTAGGGGACTAACAGATACGCAGTATTTT
TRBJ1-5	-	TRBV19	-	CASSIVTTGYSNQPQHF	TGTGCCAGTAGTATAGTCACGACAGGCTATAGCAATCAGCCCCAGCATTTT
TRBJ2-7	TRBD1	TRBV19	-	CASTTGDRENEQYF	TGTGCCAGTACCACCGGGGACAGGGAGAACGAGCAGTACTTC
TRBJ1-4	-	TRBV25-1	-	CASSEYPGSNNEKLFF	TGTGCCAGCAGTGAATATCCGGGGTCTAATAATGAAAAACTGTTTTTT
TRBJ1-6	-	TRBV7-9	-	CASRAGTSNSPLHF	TGTGCCAGCAGAGCCGGGACAAGTAATTCACCCCTCCACTTT
TRBJ2-7	-	TRBV2	-	CASSDSTYEQYF	TGTGCCAGCAGTGACAGTACCTACGAGCAGTACTTC
TRBJ2-2	-	TRBV19	-	CASSISRGDTGELFF	TGTGCCAGTAGTATAAGCAGGGGGGACACCGGGGAGCTGTTTTTT
TRBJ1-1	-	TRBV6-5	-	CASSRPPGGSEAFF	TGTGCCAGCAGTCGCCCGCCTGGGGGGTCTGAAGCTTTCTTT
TRBJ1-6	-	TRBV14	-	CASSQDSVLYSPLHF	TGTGCCAGCAGCCAAGACAGCGTGCTTTATTCACCCCTCCACTTT
TRBJ2-7	-	TRBV7-9	-	CASSLFLGYEQYF	TGTGCCAGCAGCTTATTCCTCGGGTATGAGCAGTACTTC
TRBJ2-7	TRBD1	TRBV27	-	CASRPPGTGVGVYEQYF	TGTGCCAGCAGGCCCCCCGGGACAGGGGTCGGTGTCTACGAGCAGTACTTC
TRBJ1-2	TRBD1	TRBV7-9	-	CASSTRTPGQNYGYTF	TGTGCCAGCAGCACCAGAACCCCGGGACAGAACTATGGCTACACCTTC
TRBJ2-1	TRBD2	TRBV5-4	-	CASNQGLAGEQFF	TGTGCCAGCAACCAGGGACTAGCGGGTGAGCAGTTCTTC
TRBJ2-2	-	TRBV19	-	CASSIGEIGELFF	TGTGCCAGTAGTATAGGCGAAATCGGGGAGCTGTTTTTT
TRBJ1-1	-	TRBV18	-	CASSPKGGAGEAFF	TGTGCCAGCTCACCTAAGGGAGGGGCTGGTGAAGCTTTCTTT
TRBJ2-3	TRBD2	TRBV7-2	-	CASSLGLGSGRVTQYF	TGTGCCAGCAGCTTAGGACTAGGTAGCGGGAGGGTGACGCAGTATTTT
TRBJ2-1	TRBD2	TRBV3-1/TRBV3-2	-	CASSSRGASGRAVLF	TGTGCCAGCAGCTCAAGGGGGGCTAGCGGGAGGGCCGTTCTCTTC